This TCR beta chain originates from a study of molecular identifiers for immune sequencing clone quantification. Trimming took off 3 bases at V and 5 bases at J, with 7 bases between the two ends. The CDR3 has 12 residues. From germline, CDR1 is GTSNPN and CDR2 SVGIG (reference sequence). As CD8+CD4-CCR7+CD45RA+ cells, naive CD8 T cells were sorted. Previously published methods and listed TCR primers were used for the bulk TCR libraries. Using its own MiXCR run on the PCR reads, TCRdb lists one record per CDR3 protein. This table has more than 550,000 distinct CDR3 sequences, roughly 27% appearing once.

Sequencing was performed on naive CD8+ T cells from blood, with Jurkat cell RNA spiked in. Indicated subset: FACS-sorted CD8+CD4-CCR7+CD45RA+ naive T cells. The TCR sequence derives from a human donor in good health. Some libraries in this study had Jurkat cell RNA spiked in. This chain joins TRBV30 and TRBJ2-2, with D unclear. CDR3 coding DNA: TGTGCCTGGAGATGGCGGACCGGGGAGCTGTTTTTT. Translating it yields CAWRWRTGELFF.